These 11 T cell receptor beta chains share one sample of origin, sequenced in a study of cytomegalovirus exposure and HLA in healthy donors. Both 60 Vbeta primers and 13 Jbeta primers went into the PCR. Profiling relied on immunoSEQ multiplex PCR, and the TCRdb table lists in-frame clones only, not all of them. The sample records 150,000 to 200,000 clones, approximately 70% being singletons. The sample was PBMCs. Receptors were obtained from a woman aged 25 to 45 in good health and CMV-seronegative.

The genes are TRBV5-6 and TRBJ2-7; D possibly corresponds to TRBD1 (5 bases). Germline CDR1 reads SGHDT; CDR2 reads YYEEEE. Trimming cost V 2 bases and J 3 bases, with 12 bases left between them. The CDR3 extends over 14 amino acids. The CDR3 DNA reads as TGTGCCAGCAGCTTAAACCAGGGAAACTACGAGCAGTACTTC. Protein product: CASSLNQGNYEQYF.

The V call is TRBV4-1, the J call TRBJ2-7; 8 bases line up with TRBD1. With V trimmed by 3 bases and J by 2 bases, 9 bases remained unmatched. CDR3 length: 16 residues. Germline CDR1 and CDR2: MGHRA and YSYEKL. CDR3 nucleotides: TGCGCCAGCAGCCACAGACTAATCAGGGGGCCCTACGAGCAGTACTTC. Amino acid sequence: CASSHRLIRGPYEQYF.

This clone appeared a few times. The V gene is TRBV4-2, the J gene TRBJ2-7; TRBD2 matches 10 bases. This CDR3 spans 17 amino acids. Germline CDR1 is LGHNA and CDR2 is YNFKEQ. The V and J ends lost 1 base and 1 base, in that order; junction bases with no gene match: 7. CDR3 region: CASSQVLAGTVSYEQYF. The CDR3 DNA reads TGTGCCAGCAGCCAAGTACTAGCGGGAACCGTTTCCTACGAGCAGTACTTC.

The rearrangement links TRBV5-6 to TRBJ2-5, with D possibly being TRBD2 (6 bases). This CDR3 comprises 13 residues. Looked up from germline, CDR1 is SGHDT and CDR2 is YYEEEE. Trimming shortened V by 6 bases and J by 2 bases, and 11 bases separated the two germline ends. Here the CDR3 reads CASKLADQETQYF. Written as DNA, the CDR3 is TGTGCCAGCAAATTAGCGGATCAAGAGACCCAGTACTTC.

This chain links TRBV27 with TRBJ2-7; 10 bases fit TRBD2. With 2 bases clipped from V and 3 bases from J, the junction kept 10 bases outside the gene matches. CDR1 and CDR2 (germline): MNHEY, SMNVEV (reference sequence). The length of the CDR3 is 17 residues. Here the CDR3 reads CASSLEASGRMRYEQYF. Written as DNA, the CDR3 is TGTGCCAGCAGTTTAGAGGCTAGCGGGAGAATGCGCTACGAGCAGTACTTC.

DNA for the CDR3: TGTGCCAGCAGCCGGACAGGGAATCAGCCCCAGCATTTT. The encoded protein is CASSRTGNQPQHF. The V call is TRBV7-2, the J call TRBJ1-5; 8 nucleotides match TRBD1. The CDR3 sequence is 13 residues long. CDR1 is SGHTA, CDR2 FQGNSA, per germline. J lost 4 bases, V lost 5 bases, and 1 base had no gene match.

A single count supports this clone. The chain recombines TRBV4-2 with TRBJ2-2, with TRBD2 matching 12 bases. J lost 2 bases, V lost 3 bases, and 7 bases had no gene match. The CDR3 length is 18 residues. CDR1 is LGHNA, CDR2 YNFKEQ, per germline. Here the CDR3 reads CASSHPGLAGYNTGELFF. The CDR3 bases are TGTGCCAGCAGCCACCCGGGACTAGCGGGCTATAACACCGGGGAGCTGTTTTTT.

The V and J genes are TRBV9 and TRBJ2-1; 8 bases line up with TRBD2. From germline, CDR1 is SGDLS and CDR2 YYNGEE. V shed 0 bases and J 4 bases; nucleotides not matched to a gene: 6. This CDR3 region has 16 residues. CDR3 residues: CASSVVELAVYNEQFF. The DNA for the CDR3 is TGTGCCAGCAGCGTAGTAGAACTAGCGGTGTACAATGAGCAGTTCTTC.

This clone occurred once. The gene calls are TRBV30 and TRBJ2-1; the match to TRBD2 covers 7 bases. CDR3 length equals 15 residues. After removal of 0 bases from V and 4 bases from J, the junction contained 6 bases not matched to a gene. Germline lookup yields CDR1 GTSNPN and CDR2 SVGIG (reference sequence). CDR3 nucleotide sequence: TGTGCCTGGAGTGTAATGACAGCGGGATACAATGAGCAGTTCTTC. Protein: CAWSVMTAGYNEQFF.

CDR3 amino acids: CASRQENTEAFF. The CDR3 DNA sequence: TGTGCCAGCAGGCAGGAAAACACTGAAGCTTTCTTT. The J gene is TRBJ1-1, the V gene TRBV9; D remains ambiguous. The CDR3 extends over 12 amino acids. The V gene's germline CDR1 is SGDLS and CDR2 YYNGEE. The V end lost 5 bases, the J end lost 2 bases, and 7 bases lay between the germline ends.

The chain carries TRBV9 and TRBJ2-7; 11 nucleotides match TRBD2. In germline, CDR1 is SGDLS, CDR2 YYNGEE. Unmatched junction bases numbered 3, after V lost 0 bases and J lost 1 base. The CDR3 has 16 amino acids. CDR3 region: CASSVDLAGGSYEQYF. CDR3 nucleotides: TGTGCCAGCAGCGTAGATCTAGCGGGGGGTTCCTACGAGCAGTACTTC. Filled out from reference TRBV9 and TRBJ2-7, the complete variable domain reads DSGVTQTPKHLITATGQRVTLRCSPRSGDLSVYWYQQSLDQGLQFLIQYYNGEERAKGNILERFSAQQFPDLHSELNLSSLELGDSALYFCASSVDLAGGSYEQYFGPGTRLTVT.